Reported below is one TCR beta chain. The antigen remains unidentified. Reverse transcribing all isolated RNA meant expressed TCRB transcripts were sequenced. This table comes from immunoSEQ multiplex PCR, and its TCRdb copy is limited to in-frame clones, with some not included. The sample yields hundreds of thousands of clones, around 14% seen once. The data originate from a study of beta chain features in type 1 diabetes. General study points: Fewer insertions but more deletions were seen at VDJ junctions in type 1 diabetes patients.

Germline V CDR1 and CDR2: SQVTM, ANQGSEA. Trimming removed 5 bases from V and 0 bases from J, with 17 bases in between. The CDR3 loop spans 16 amino acids. The receptor was derived from a woman aged 40 to 50 in good health. V gene TRBV29-1 combines with J gene TRBJ2-1, with D maybe TRBD2 (5 bases). The sequencing input was naive CD4+ T cells from blood. This CDR3 is CSVFLRAGSSYNEQFF. Here the CDR3 DNA reads TGCAGCGTTTTTCTTAGGGCTGGGAGCTCCTACAATGAGCAGTTCTTC.